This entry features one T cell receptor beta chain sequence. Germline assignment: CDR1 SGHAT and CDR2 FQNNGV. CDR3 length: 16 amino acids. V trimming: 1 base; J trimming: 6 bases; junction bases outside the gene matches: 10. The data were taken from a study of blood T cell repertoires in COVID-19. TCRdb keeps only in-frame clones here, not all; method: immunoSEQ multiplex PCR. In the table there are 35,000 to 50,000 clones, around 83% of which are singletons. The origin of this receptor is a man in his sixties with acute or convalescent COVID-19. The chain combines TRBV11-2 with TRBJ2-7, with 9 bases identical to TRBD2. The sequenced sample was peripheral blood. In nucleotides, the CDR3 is TGTGCCAGCAGCTTAGGGATAGCGGGGGTGCAGGGCGAGCAGTACTTC. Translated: CASSLGIAGVQGEQYF.